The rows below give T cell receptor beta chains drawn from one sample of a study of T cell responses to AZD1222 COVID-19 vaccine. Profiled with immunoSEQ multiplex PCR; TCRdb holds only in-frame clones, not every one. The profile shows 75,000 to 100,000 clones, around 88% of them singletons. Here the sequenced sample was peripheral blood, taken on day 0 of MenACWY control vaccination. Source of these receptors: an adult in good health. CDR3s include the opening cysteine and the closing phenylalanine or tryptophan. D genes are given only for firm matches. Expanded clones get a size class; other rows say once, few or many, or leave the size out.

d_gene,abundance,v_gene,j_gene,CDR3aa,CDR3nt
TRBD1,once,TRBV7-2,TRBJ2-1,CASSTRTGGYNEQFF,TGTGCCAGCAGCACCCGGACAGGGGGATACAATGAGCAGTTCTTC
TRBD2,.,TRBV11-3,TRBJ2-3,CASSSGTSGGGNTQYF,TGTGCCAGCAGTTCCGGGACTAGCGGGGGCGGGAATACGCAGTATTTT
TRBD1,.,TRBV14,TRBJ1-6,CASSQGQGRPPLHF,TGTGCCAGCAGCCAAGGACAGGGTAGGCCACCCCTCCACTTT
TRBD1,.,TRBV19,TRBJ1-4,CASSIAAGGFGEKLFF,TGTGCCAGTAGTATAGCCGCAGGGGGCTTTGGTGAAAAACTGTTTTTT
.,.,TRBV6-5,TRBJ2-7,CASTVGPPYEQYF,TGTGCCAGCACCGTAGGGCCCCCCTACGAGCAGTACTTC
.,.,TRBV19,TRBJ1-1,CASSTSYEAFF,TGTGCCAGTAGTACTAGCTATGAAGCTTTCTTT
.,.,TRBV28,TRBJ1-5,CASTPTQSSNQPQHF,TGTGCCAGCACCCCGACGCAGTCGAGCAATCAGCCCCAGCATTTT
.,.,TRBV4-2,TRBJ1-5,CASSQEEGQPQHF,TGTGCCAGCAGCCAGGAAGAAGGACAGCCCCAGCATTTT
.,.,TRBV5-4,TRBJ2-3,CASSFGGAASTDTQYF,TGTGCCAGCAGCTTCGGCGGGGCCGCTAGCACAGATACGCAGTATTTT
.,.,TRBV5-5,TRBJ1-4,CASRENGGINEKLFF,TGTGCCAGCAGAGAGAACGGGGGGATTAATGAAAAACTGTTTTTT
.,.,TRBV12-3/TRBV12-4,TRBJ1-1,CASSRSGTEAFF,TGTGCCAGCAGTAGGTCGGGGACTGAAGCTTTCTTT
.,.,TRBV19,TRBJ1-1,CASSIDRTATEAFF,TGTGCCAGTAGTATAGACCGGACAGCCACTGAAGCTTTCTTT
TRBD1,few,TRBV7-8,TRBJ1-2,CASSLNTGTAYGYTF,TGTGCCAGCAGCTTAAACACCGGGACAGCCTATGGCTACACCTTC
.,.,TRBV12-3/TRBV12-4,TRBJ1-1,CASTFSPNTEAFF,TGTGCCAGCACTTTTAGTCCTAACACTGAAGCTTTCTTT
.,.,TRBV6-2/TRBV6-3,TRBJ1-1,CASSYRQGRPLNTEAFF,TGTGCCAGCAGTTATAGGCAGGGCCGGCCCCTGAACACTGAAGCTTTCTTT
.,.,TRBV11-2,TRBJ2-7,CASSLGRTVSYEQYF,TGTGCCAGCAGCTTAGGTCGGACAGTATCCTACGAGCAGTACTTC
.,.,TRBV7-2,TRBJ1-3,CASSFWIGSGNTIYF,TGTGCCAGCAGCTTTTGGATTGGTTCTGGAAACACCATATATTTT
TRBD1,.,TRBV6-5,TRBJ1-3,CASRRQGWGNTIYF,TGTGCCAGCAGGCGACAGGGGTGGGGAAACACCATATATTTT
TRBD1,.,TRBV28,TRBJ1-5,CASSHDRGNQPQHF,TGTGCCAGCAGCCATGACAGGGGGAACCAGCCCCAGCATTTT
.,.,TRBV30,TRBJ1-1,CAWTEGRYAFF,TGTGCCTGGACCGAGGGGAGGTACGCTTTCTTT
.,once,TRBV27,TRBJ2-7,CASSFYCGQYF,TGTGCCAGCAGTTTTTATTGTGGACAGTACTTC
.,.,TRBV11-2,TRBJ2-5,CASSFGVTGQETQYF,TGTGCCAGCAGCTTTGGTGTGACGGGCCAAGAGACCCAGTACTTC
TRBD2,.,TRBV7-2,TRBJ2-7,CASRSDQRGGQYF,TGTGCCAGCAGATCTGATCAGCGGGGAGGGCAGTACTTC
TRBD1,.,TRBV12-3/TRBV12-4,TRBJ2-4,CASSFGTGRGQYF,TGTGCCAGCAGTTTTGGGACAGGGCGAGGCCAGTACTTC
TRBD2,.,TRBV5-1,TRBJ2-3,CASSLERGRSTDTQYF,TGCGCCAGCAGCTTGGAGCGGGGTCGGAGCACAGATACGCAGTATTTT
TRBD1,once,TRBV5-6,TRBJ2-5,CASSPRDRGLVYQETQYF,TGTGCCAGCAGCCCAAGGGACAGGGGGCTCGTGTACCAAGAGACCCAGTACTTC
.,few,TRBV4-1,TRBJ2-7,CASSLAPGNTYEQYF,TGCGCCAGCAGCCTCGCCCCCGGGAACACCTACGAGCAGTACTTC
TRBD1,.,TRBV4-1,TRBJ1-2,CASSQGDRGGYGYTF,TGCGCCAGCAGCCAAGGAGACAGGGGAGGCTATGGCTACACCTTC
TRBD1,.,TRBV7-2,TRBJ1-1,CASRSTRGGGEAFF,TGTGCCAGCAGATCCACCAGGGGGGGCGGTGAAGCTTTCTTT
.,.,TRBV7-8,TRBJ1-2,CASSFLTYGYTF,TGTGCCAGCAGCTTCCTCACCTATGGCTACACCTTC
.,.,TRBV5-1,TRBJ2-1,CASSLEVKKQGNEQFF,TGCGCCAGCAGCTTGGAGGTCAAGAAGCAAGGCAATGAGCAGTTCTTC
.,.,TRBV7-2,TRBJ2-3,CASSLSPSADTQYF,TGTGCCAGCAGCTTAAGTCCCTCGGCAGATACGCAGTATTTT
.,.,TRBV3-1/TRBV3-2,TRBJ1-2,CASSQESLQFNYGYTF,TGTGCCAGCAGCCAAGAGTCCTTACAGTTTAACTATGGCTACACCTTC
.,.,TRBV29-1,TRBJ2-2,CSVQFPNRANTGELFF,TGCAGCGTTCAGTTTCCTAACAGGGCTAACACCGGGGAGCTGTTTTTT
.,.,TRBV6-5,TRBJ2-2,CASSPGQGGTGELFF,TGTGCCAGCAGCCCCGGTCAGGGGGGCACCGGGGAGCTGTTTTTT
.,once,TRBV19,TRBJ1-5,CASSINDGQPQHF,TGTGCCAGTAGTATCAATGACGGTCAGCCCCAGCATTTT
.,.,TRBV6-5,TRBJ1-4,CASSSSGRGGEKLFF,TGTGCCAGCAGTTCCTCGGGTCGAGGGGGTGAAAAACTGTTTTTT
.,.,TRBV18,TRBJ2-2,CASSPPKGGDTGELFF,TGTGCCAGCTCACCACCTAAGGGGGGTGACACCGGGGAGCTGTTTTTT
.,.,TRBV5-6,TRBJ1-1,CASSHLNTEAFF,TGTGCCAGCAGCCACTTGAACACTGAAGCTTTCTTT
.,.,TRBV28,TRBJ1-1,CASSFDTEAFF,TGTGCCAGCAGTTTTGACACTGAAGCTTTCTTT